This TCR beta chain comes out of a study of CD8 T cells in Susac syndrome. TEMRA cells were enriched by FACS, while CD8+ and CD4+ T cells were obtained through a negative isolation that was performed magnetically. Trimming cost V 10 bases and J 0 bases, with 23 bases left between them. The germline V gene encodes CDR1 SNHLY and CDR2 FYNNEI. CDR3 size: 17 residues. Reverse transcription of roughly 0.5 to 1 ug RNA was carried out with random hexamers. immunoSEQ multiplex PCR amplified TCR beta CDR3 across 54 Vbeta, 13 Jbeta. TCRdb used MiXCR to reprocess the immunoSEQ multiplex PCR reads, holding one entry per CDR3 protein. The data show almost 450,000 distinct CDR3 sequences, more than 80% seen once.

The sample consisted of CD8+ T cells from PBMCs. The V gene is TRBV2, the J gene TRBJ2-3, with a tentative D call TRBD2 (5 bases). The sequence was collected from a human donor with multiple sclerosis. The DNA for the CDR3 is TGTGCCATCCCAATCTTAAAAGCGGAGATTAGCACAGATACGCAGTATTTT. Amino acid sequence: CAIPILKAEISTDTQYF.